These 9 T cell receptor beta chains came from one sample sequenced in a study of T cell responses to AZD1222 COVID-19 vaccine. Profiling relied on immunoSEQ multiplex PCR, and the TCRdb table lists in-frame clones only, not all of them. The table shows roughly 70,000 clones, with about four fifths occurring only once. Sequencing used peripheral blood, obtained on day 0 of AZD1222 vaccination. The receptor source for this set is an adult in good health.

The CDR3: CASSLSRGDPSTDTQYF. CDR3 DNA sequence: TGTGCCAGCAGCTTATCGCGGGGGGATCCTAGCACAGATACGCAGTATTTT. V and J are TRBV7-8 and TRBJ2-3, with TRBD2 identical over 8 bases. This CDR3 comprises 17 residues. The V segment lost 2 bases and the J segment 0 bases; nucleotides outside the gene matches: 7. Germline CDR1 SGHVS, CDR2 FQNEAQ.

V usage is TRBV15 and J usage is TRBJ2-7, with D uncertain. CDR1 LNHNV and CDR2 YYDKDF come from the germline V gene (reference sequence). This CDR3 contains 13 residues. V lost 4 bases and J 3 bases, leaving 10 bases between the germline ends. In DNA form, the CDR3 reads TGTGCCACCAGCACTAATGCAGGCTACGAGCAGTACTTC. As protein: CATSTNAGYEQYF.

This sequence joins TRBV18 and TRBJ1-2; D ambiguous. Trimming shortened V by 5 bases and J by 3 bases, and 16 bases separated the two germline ends. The CDR3 sequence is 15 residues long. Germline CDR1 is KGHSH and CDR2 is LQKENI. The CDR3 region has the DNA TGTGCCAGCTCAACAAGACAAGGTGGGGACTATGGCTACACCTTC. Its protein product is CASSTRQGGDYGYTF.

This clone occurred once. The chain uses TRBV19 and TRBJ2-2, with TRBD2 as a possible D gene (5 bases). The CDR3 loop spans 15 amino acids. Trimming stripped 7 bases from V and 1 base from J, with 13 bases between. The germline gives CDR1 LNHDA, CDR2 SQIVND (reference sequence). CDR3 sequence (DNA): TGTGCCAGTACCCCATTTGCGGGGAACACCGGGGAGCTGTTTTTT. Its translation is CASTPFAGNTGELFF.

This chain uses TRBV19 with TRBJ1-2, with D possibly matching TRBD1 (6 bases). The V end lost 0 bases, the J end lost 4 bases, and 12 bases lay between the germline ends. CDR3 size: 15 residues. CDR1 is LNHDA, CDR2 SQIVND, per germline (reference sequence). The CDR3 sequence is CASSIEGQNLYGYTF. In nucleotides, the CDR3 is TGTGCCAGTAGTATAGAAGGACAGAACCTCTATGGCTACACCTTC.

The rearrangement uses TRBV19 and TRBJ2-3; 7 nucleotides agree with TRBD1. The V gene's germline CDR1 is LNHDA and CDR2 SQIVND (reference sequence). CDR3 length equals 16 residues. V was clipped by 2 bases and J by 3 bases; unmatched bases: 8. As DNA, the CDR3 is TGTGCCAGTAGTATACTCGGAGACAGGGTTACAGATACGCAGTATTTT. It yields the protein CASSILGDRVTDTQYF.

V gene TRBV6-5 combines with J gene TRBJ2-7, with 8 bases identical to TRBD2. Unmatched junction bases numbered 11, after V lost 4 bases and J lost 3 bases. Germline V CDR1 and CDR2: MNHEY, SVGAGI. The CDR3 is 16 amino acids. The chain's CDR3 is CASSSQMTSAIYEQYF. DNA of the CDR3: TGTGCCAGCAGTTCCCAAATGACTAGCGCCATCTACGAGCAGTACTTC.

The chain combines TRBV19 with TRBJ1-6; TRBD1 aligns across 7 bases. The CDR3 is 17 amino acids. Looked up from germline, CDR1 is LNHDA and CDR2 is SQIVND (reference sequence). The V gene end was trimmed by 4 bases and the J gene end by 10 bases; junction bases not matched to a gene: 16. The CDR3 loop is CASSRRSGDRVESPLHF. In nucleotides, the CDR3 is TGTGCCAGTAGTAGACGCTCCGGAGACAGGGTAGAATCACCCCTCCACTTT.

The rearrangement joins TRBV9 to TRBJ2-2; no firm D call. CDR1 and CDR2 from the germline V gene are SGDLS and YYNGEE. This CDR3 comprises 13 residues. Trimming took 0 bases from V and 4 from J, leaving 4 bases between them. CDR3 in DNA: TGTGCCAGCAGCGTAGGTGTCACCGGGGAGCTGTTTTTT. It is translated as CASSVGVTGELFF.